These 24 T cell receptor beta chains came from one sample sequenced in a study of T cell repertoires in cytomegalovirus infection. One entry per CDR3 protein, called by TCRdb with MiXCR from the reads. The data show some 560,000 distinct CDR3 sequences, with almost 40% seen just once and around 48% held by the top ten. These receptors lack a known antigen. The sample in question was cultured PBMCs, obtained from culture after CMV antigen stimulation. Receptors were obtained from a human donor in good health (CMV status not recorded). Some clones in this sample may be carry-over from other donors' samples.

In its sample, this clonotype was seen a few times. The chain has TRBV5-1 and TRBJ2-3, with D uncertain. The length of the CDR3 is 15 residues. Germline loops: CDR1 SGHRS, CDR2 YFSETQ. The V and J ends lost 2 bases and 1 base respectively, with 11 bases between them. CDR3 bases: TGCGCCAGCAGCTTTGGACCCGAGGGCACAGATACGCAGTATTTT. Its protein is CASSFGPEGTDTQYF.

This chain connects TRBV7-6 to TRBJ1-1; D ambiguous. CDR1 is SGHVS, CDR2 FNYEAQ, per germline. The CDR3 loop spans 15 amino acids. With 4 bases removed from V and 1 base from J, the gap between germline ends came to 13 bases. CDR3 nucleotide sequence: TGTGCCAGCAGCTCCTGGGGTGAACGGAACACTGAAGCTTTCTTT. It is translated as CASSSWGERNTEAFF.

This clonotype was counted only a few times. The chain links TRBV20-1 to TRBJ2-5, with TRBD1 matching 7 bases. This CDR3 comprises 14 residues. J lost 3 bases, V lost 5 bases, and 9 bases had no gene match. Germline V gene data show CDR1 as DFQATT and CDR2 as SNEGSKA (reference sequence). CDR3 coding DNA: TGCAGTGCTCCACAGGGGATTATCGAAGAGACCCAGTACTTC. This translates into CSAPQGIIEETQYF.

The chain's CDR3 is CASSFGAGLPDTQYF. Here the CDR3 DNA reads TGTGCCAGCAGCTTTGGGGCAGGACTCCCAGATACGCAGTATTTT. V and J are TRBV7-9 and TRBJ2-3; the D call may be TRBD1 or TRBD2 (5 bases each). The CDR3 is 15 amino acids. Germline values: CDR1 SEHNR, CDR2 FQNEAQ (reference sequence). The V gene lost 3 bases and the J gene lost 4 bases, with 14 bases spanning the gap.

This clonotype turned up a few times. The chain carries TRBV7-9 and TRBJ2-2; no reliable D call. The germline gives CDR1 SEHNR, CDR2 FQNEAQ (reference sequence). This CDR3 spans 15 amino acids. Trimming removed 2 bases at V and 2 bases at J, with 9 bases between. CDR3 loop: CASSLHDPNTGELFF. The CDR3, as DNA: TGTGCCAGCAGCTTACATGACCCCAACACCGGGGAGCTGTTTTTT.

The chain carries TRBV5-1 and TRBJ2-1; tentative D call: TRBD1 (6 bases). Per germline, CDR1 SGHRS and CDR2 YFSETQ. The CDR3 spans 17 residues. V lost 0 bases and J lost 6, with 19 bases in between. In nucleotides, the CDR3 is TGCGCCAGCAGCTTGGGACCACAGGGATTAGGTCGCAATGAGCAGTTCTTC. Translation: CASSLGPQGLGRNEQFF.

In this sample, this clonotype turned up many times. This chain joins TRBV7-2 and TRBJ1-5; D is perhaps TRBD1 (5 bases). V dropped 4 bases and J dropped 7 bases, with 17 bases sitting between them. Germline lookup yields CDR1 SGHTA and CDR2 FQGNSA. The length of the CDR3 is 15 residues. The CDR3 DNA follows: TGTGCCAGCAGCTCCCAGAGCGGGGGAAACCAGCCCCAGCATTTT. Residues: CASSSQSGGNQPQHF.

This clonotype was counted between two and nine times. This chain joins TRBV7-2 and TRBJ2-7; D could derive from TRBD1 or TRBD2 (5 bases each). V shed 3 bases and J shed 6 bases, with 12 bases lying between them. Germline CDR1 and CDR2: SGHTA and FQGNSA. CDR3 length: 13 residues. In nucleotides, the CDR3 is TGTGCCAGCAGCTTTGGGGGAGTAGCCGAGCAGTACTTC. This gives the protein CASSFGGVAEQYF.

The rearrangement uses TRBV2 and TRBJ2-2; the D is unclear. The length of the CDR3 is 15 residues. Deletions cut 6 bases from V and 0 bases from J, with 11 bases between. Germline V gene lookup returns CDR1 SNHLY and CDR2 FYNNEI. This chain's CDR3 is CASSLTTANTGELFF. The CDR3 DNA sequence: TGTGCCAGCAGCCTCACAACGGCGAACACCGGGGAGCTGTTTTTT.

In nucleotides, the CDR3 is TGTGCCAGCAGCAACCCTGCGGGTGGACAGGAAACCGGGGAGCTGTTTTTT. Translation: CASSNPAGGQETGELFF. V gene TRBV7-2 combines with J gene TRBJ2-2; the match to TRBD1 covers 7 bases. There are 17 residues in the CDR3. Losses at the gene ends were 5 bases for V and 5 bases for J; bases not matched to a gene: 14. Germline lookup yields CDR1 SGHTA and CDR2 FQGNSA.

This clonotype was recorded many times. This chain links TRBV7-2 with TRBJ2-7; a weak D match, TRBD1 (5 bases). The V and J ends lost 5 bases and 4 bases respectively, with 15 bases between them. The CDR3 runs 14 residues. Germline V gene sequence: CDR1 SGHTA, CDR2 FQGNSA. The CDR3 reads CASSLGHVEYEQYF. CDR3 DNA sequence: TGTGCCAGCAGCCTAGGACACGTCGAGTACGAGCAGTACTTC.

The J gene is TRBJ1-1, the V gene TRBV10-3; tentatively, D is TRBD1 (6 bases). The CDR3 totals 14 residues. The germline gives CDR1 ENHRY, CDR2 SYGVKD. With 2 bases removed from V and 1 base from J, the gap between germline ends came to 8 bases. The DNA of the CDR3 is TGTGCCATCAGTGAGGAGGACAGGAACACTGAAGCTTTCTTT. It is translated as CAISEEDRNTEAFF.

The V call is TRBV15, the J call TRBJ2-5; a possible D gene is TRBD2 (5 bases). Trimming took 0 bases from V and 11 from J, leaving 10 bases between them. Germline loops: CDR1 LNHNV, CDR2 YYDKDF (reference sequence). The CDR3 covers 12 residues. The CDR3: CATSRDFGDQYF. CDR3 in DNA: TGTGCCACCAGCAGAGATTTCGGGGATCAGTACTTC.

This clonotype was seen only a few times. The genes are TRBV7-2 and TRBJ2-5; D perhaps matches TRBD1 (6 bases). The CDR3 loop spans 12 amino acids. Germline V gene lookup returns CDR1 SGHTA and CDR2 FQGNSA. The V end lost 6 bases, the J end lost 3 bases, and 8 bases lay between the germline ends. In nucleotides, the CDR3 is TGTGCCAGCAGGGGGGACAAAGAGACCCAGTACTTC. It translates to CASRGDKETQYF.

This clonotype was seen more than once but under ten times. The chain is built from TRBV7-2 and TRBJ2-5, with D perhaps given as TRBD1 or TRBD2 (6 bases each). Germline lookup yields CDR1 SGHTA and CDR2 FQGNSA. With 5 bases removed from V and 9 bases from J, the gap between germline ends came to 22 bases. The CDR3 length is 15 residues. The DNA for the CDR3 is TGTGCCAGCAGCCCAGATGGGGGTGATAGGGGGGCCCAGTACTTC. Amino acids: CASSPDGGDRGAQYF.

The V gene is TRBV6-6, the J gene TRBJ2-3, with D maybe TRBD1 (5 bases). This CDR3 has 14 amino acids. CDR1 is MNHNY and CDR2 is SVGAGI in the germline V gene (reference sequence). V lost 8 bases and J lost 2, with 14 bases in between. The CDR3 reads CASVAGRATDTQYF. The DNA for the CDR3 is TGTGCCAGCGTAGCCGGCAGGGCCACAGATACGCAGTATTTT.

V and J are TRBV7-2 and TRBJ2-1; D uncertain. Germline CDR1 SGHTA, CDR2 FQGNSA. Trimming pared 2 bases from V and 6 bases from J, leaving 11 bases between. CDR3 length equals 14 residues. Written as DNA, the CDR3 is TGTGCCAGCAGCTTATTAGGCTTTCCCAATGAGCAGTTCTTC. Protein product: CASSLLGFPNEQFF.

This clonotype was picked up a small number of times. The chain links TRBV7-2 to TRBJ2-5; the D gene could be TRBD1 or TRBD2 (5 bases each). Germline loops: CDR1 SGHTA, CDR2 FQGNSA. Between the trimmed V and J ends, which lost 5 bases and 1 base, there was a span of 14 bases. This CDR3 has 15 residues. The CDR3 loop is CASSETWGSQETQYF. CDR3 sequence (DNA): TGTGCCAGCAGCGAGACTTGGGGGTCCCAAGAGACCCAGTACTTC.

The chain is built from TRBV20-1 and TRBJ2-1; tentatively, D is TRBD1 (5 bases). Germline assignment: CDR1 DFQATT and CDR2 SNEGSKA (reference sequence). The V end lost 5 bases, the J end lost 8 bases, and 16 bases lay between the germline ends. The CDR3 runs 13 residues. The CDR3, as DNA: TGCAGTGCTCCTTCGAGCTTCAGGGATGAGCAGTTCTTC. Translating it yields CSAPSSFRDEQFF.

The rearrangement links TRBV6-8 to TRBJ1-4; 10 bases match TRBD1. In germline, CDR1 is MNHGY, CDR2 SAAAGT. V shed 5 bases, J shed 5 bases, and the junction held 2 bases outside the gene matches. CDR3 length: 14 residues. CDR3 coding DNA: TGTGCCAGCAGTCAGGACAGGGGGAATGAAAAACTGTTTTTT. It specifies CASSQDRGNEKLFF.

The chain couples TRBV20-1 to TRBJ2-3; 7 nucleotides match TRBD2. CDR1 is DFQATT, CDR2 SNEGSKA, per germline (reference sequence). The V and J ends lost 5 bases and 5 bases, in that order; junction bases with no gene match: 10. This CDR3 is built from 14 residues. For the CDR3, the DNA is TGCAGTGCTGACACTGGGGAGGGAGGAGATACGCAGTATTTT. Amino acids: CSADTGEGGDTQYF.

The chain has TRBV11-1 and TRBJ2-7; TRBD2 aligns across 7 bases. V dropped 6 bases and J dropped 1; count of bases not matched to a gene: 6. Germline V gene lookup returns CDR1 SGHAT and CDR2 FQDESV (reference sequence). The CDR3 has 14 amino acids. The CDR3 protein is CASRPAGCSYEQYF. In DNA form, the CDR3 reads TGTGCCAGCAGACCAGCGGGGTGTTCCTACGAGCAGTACTTC. The variable domain in full, with the rest retrieved from reference TRBV11-1 and TRBJ2-7, is EAEVAQSPRYKITEKSQAVAFWCDPISGHATLYWYRQILGQGPELLVQFQDESVVDDSQLPKDRFSAERLKGVDSTLKIQPAELGDSAMYLCASRPAGCSYEQYFGPGTRLTVT.

This clonotype was recorded at least ten times. The chain combines TRBV7-8 with TRBJ2-1, with D possibly TRBD1 on 6 matching bases. This CDR3 region has 14 residues. The germline V gene has CDR1 SGHVS and CDR2 FQNEAQ. Trimming took 1 base from V and 13 from J, leaving 17 bases between them. The CDR3 DNA follows: TGTGCCAGCAGCTTAGTGTGGTACCGGGGACAACAGTTCTTC. Its translation: CASSLVWYRGQQFF.

V is TRBV4-1 and J is TRBJ1-1; D unresolved. The CDR3 loop spans 14 amino acids. Trimming stripped 3 bases from V and 1 base from J, with 9 bases between. Germline-derived CDR1 and CDR2 are MGHRA and YSYEKL. CDR3 nucleotide sequence: TGCGCCAGCAGCCACCCGGGTGAGAACACTGAAGCTTTCTTT. It translates to CASSHPGENTEAFF.